Presented here are 25 T cell receptor beta chains from one specimen sequenced in a study of Ad26.COV2.S vaccination and SARS-CoV-2 variants. The assay was immunoSEQ multiplex PCR, and TCRdb's table has in-frame clones only and misses some. The repertoire includes about 350,000 clones, 92% of them detected once, and roughly 3.9% sits in the top ten. Sequencing was performed on peripheral blood, taken after recovery from COVID-19. Receptors originate from a human donor who had recovered from COVID-19.

V is TRBV7-6 and J is TRBJ2-1, with TRBD2 matching 8 bases. There are 19 residues in the CDR3. Germline CDR1 is SGHVS and CDR2 is FNYEAQ. Losses at the gene ends were 3 bases for V and 0 bases for J; bases not matched to a gene: 13. CDR3 in amino acids: CASSFAGGFRYLSYNEQFF. The CDR3 bases are TGTGCCAGCAGCTTCGCGGGAGGATTTCGGTATCTCTCCTACAATGAGCAGTTCTTC.

The CDR3 sequence is CASSPDTYGYTF. CDR3 nucleotides: TGTGCCAGCAGCCCAGATACCTATGGCTACACCTTC. This chain joins TRBV6-6 and TRBJ1-2; D gene unclear. V shed 6 bases and J shed 4 bases, with 9 bases lying between them. This CDR3 is 12 amino acids long. The germline gives CDR1 MNHNY, CDR2 SVGAGI (reference sequence).

This chain uses TRBV4-1 with TRBJ2-2; no clear D. The CDR3 consists of 12 residues. Germline V gives CDR1 MGHRA, CDR2 YSYEKL. V shed 3 bases and J shed 5 bases, with 4 bases lying between them. CDR3 protein: CASSHSTGELFF. CDR3 bases: TGCGCCAGCAGCCACAGTACCGGGGAGCTGTTTTTT.

This chain connects TRBV5-1 to TRBJ2-7, with 7 bases matching TRBD1. Germline V lookup: CDR1 SGHRS, CDR2 YFSETQ. Germline trimming cut 4 bases from V and 6 bases from J; bases unmatched to any gene: 10. CDR3 size: 14 residues. CDR3 sequence: CASSPGQEKGEQYF. For the CDR3, the DNA is TGCGCCAGCAGCCCAGGACAGGAGAAGGGCGAGCAGTACTTC. The variable domain in full, completed from reference TRBV5-1 and TRBJ2-7, reads KAGVTQTPRYLIKTRGQQVTLSCSPISGHRSVSWYQQTPGQGLQFLFEYFSETQRNKGNFPGRFSGRQFSNSRSEMNVSTLELGDSALYLCASSPGQEKGEQYFGPGTRLTVT.

The CDR3 DNA reads TGCGCCAGCAGTGAGAACACTGAAGCTTTCTTT. It is translated as CASSENTEAFF. The chain carries TRBV10-2 and TRBJ1-1, with no clear D. V was cut by 2 bases and J by 2 bases, with 0 bases left in between. CDR3 length: 11 residues. In germline, CDR1 is WSHSY, CDR2 SAAADI.

The gene calls are TRBV5-1 and TRBJ1-4; D remains ambiguous. V lost 4 bases and J 2 bases, leaving 9 bases between the germline ends. The CDR3 is 14 residues long. CDR1 SGHRS and CDR2 YFSETQ come from the germline V gene. The DNA of the CDR3 is TGCGCCAGCAGCCCAGTGTCCACTAATGAAAAACTGTTTTTT. Translation: CASSPVSTNEKLFF.

The chain joins TRBV9 to TRBJ2-2; the match to TRBD2 covers 8 bases. Unmatched junction bases numbered 4, after V lost 5 bases and J lost 1 base. Germline CDR1 and CDR2: SGDLS and YYNGEE. CDR3 length equals 15 residues. The CDR3 sequence is CASRSGGLNTGELFF. The CDR3 DNA follows: TGTGCCAGCAGGTCGGGGGGGTTGAACACCGGGGAGCTGTTTTTT.

This chain links TRBV6-6 with TRBJ1-5; TRBD1 aligns across 7 bases. Germline assignment: CDR1 MNHNY and CDR2 SVGAGI (reference sequence). The J segment lost 2 bases and the V segment lost 6 bases, leaving 4 bases of the junction unmatched. The CDR3 loop spans 14 amino acids. CDR3 in DNA: TGTGCCAGCAGCACCACAGGGGGCAATCAGCCCCAGCATTTT. Its protein is CASSTTGGNQPQHF.

The genes are TRBV16 and TRBJ1-2; a weak D match, TRBD1 (6 bases). The CDR3 runs 14 residues. CDR1 is KGHSY, CDR2 FQNENV, per germline. Trimming stripped 0 bases from V and 4 bases from J, with 9 bases between. CDR3 DNA sequence: TGTGCCAGCAGCCAATCCACAGGGCCCTATGGCTACACCTTC. It specifies CASSQSTGPYGYTF.

CDR3 loop: CASSYTQTGHSYGYTF. Here the CDR3 DNA reads TGTGCCAGCAGCTATACCCAAACCGGACATAGCTATGGCTACACCTTC. V is TRBV14 and J is TRBJ1-2; D perhaps matches TRBD1 (5 bases). Per germline, CDR1 SGHDN and CDR2 FVKESK. Trimming removed 5 bases at V and 4 bases at J, with 20 bases between. This CDR3 is 16 amino acids long. The whole variable domain, remainder taken from reference TRBV14 and TRBJ1-2, is EAGVTQFPSHSVIEKGQTVTLRCDPISGHDNLYWYRRVMGKEIKFLLHFVKESKQDESGMPNNRFLAERTGGTYSTLKVQPAELEDSGVYFCASSYTQTGHSYGYTFGSGTRLTVV.

This sequence joins TRBV19 and TRBJ1-2, with no clear D. Germline V CDR1 and CDR2: LNHDA, SQIVND (reference sequence). The CDR3 consists of 13 residues. Trimming removed 4 bases at V and 4 bases at J, with 10 bases between. The CDR3 region has the DNA TGTGCCAGTAGTAATCGTCAGAGCTATGGCTACACCTTC. Translation gives CASSNRQSYGYTF.

This chain uses TRBV5-4 with TRBJ2-1; D possibly corresponds to TRBD2 (5 bases). The CDR3 loop spans 15 amino acids. V lost 5 bases, J lost 9 bases, and 21 bases lay in between. Per germline, CDR1 SGHNT and CDR2 YYREEE (reference sequence). The CDR3 DNA sequence: TGTGCCAGCAGTCATGGCGGGCAAAGGTTAGGTGAGCAGTTCTTC. Translating gives CASSHGGQRLGEQFF.

This chain uses TRBV4-2 with TRBJ2-3; no clear D. In germline, CDR1 is LGHNA, CDR2 YNFKEQ. V was pared by 1 base and J by 0 bases, with 5 bases between. This CDR3 is 14 amino acids long. This CDR3 reads CASSQVASTDTQYF. The CDR3 DNA reads as TGTGCCAGCAGCCAAGTAGCTAGCACAGATACGCAGTATTTT.

The genes are TRBV7-9 and TRBJ1-1, with a possible D match to TRBD1 (6 bases). Germline V CDR1 and CDR2: SEHNR, FQNEAQ (reference sequence). The CDR3 runs 12 residues. V lost 4 bases and J lost 5, with 8 bases in between. CDR3 in amino acids: CASSSTGTEAFF. Here the CDR3 DNA reads TGTGCCAGCAGCTCCACAGGGACTGAAGCTTTCTTT.

The chain recombines TRBV7-8 with TRBJ1-2, with D possibly being TRBD1 (6 bases). Trimming took off 5 bases at V and 8 bases at J, with 18 bases between the two ends. Germline-derived CDR1 and CDR2 are SGHVS and FQNEAQ. The CDR3 has 14 amino acids. The CDR3 sequence: CASSPNREEEGYTF. CDR3 nucleotides: TGTGCCAGCAGCCCGAACAGGGAGGAGGAAGGCTACACCTTC.

This chain uses TRBV9 with TRBJ1-3; D not certain. Germline V gene sequence: CDR1 SGDLS, CDR2 YYNGEE. V was clipped by 4 bases and J by 0 bases, with 11 bases between them. The CDR3 totals 15 residues. The CDR3 loop reads CASSSDIASGNTIYF. DNA of the CDR3: TGTGCCAGCAGCTCCGACATCGCCTCTGGAAACACCATATATTTT.

The rearrangement joins TRBV5-4 to TRBJ2-2; D gene ambiguous. V was pared by 4 bases and J by 1 base, with 8 bases between. This CDR3 is built from 14 residues. Germline assignment: CDR1 SGHNT and CDR2 YYREEE (reference sequence). CDR3 nucleotide sequence: TGTGCCAGCAGCCTGGTAGGGAACACCGGGGAGCTGTTTTTT. It encodes CASSLVGNTGELFF.

The chain recombines TRBV19 with TRBJ1-1, with D maybe TRBD1 (5 bases). Germline CDR1 LNHDA, CDR2 SQIVND (reference sequence). Trimming removed 7 bases at V and 10 bases at J, with 22 bases between. The CDR3 totals 14 residues. Here the CDR3 DNA reads TGTGCCAGTACCACCTTGGGGCAGGGAGTGGGAGCTTTCTTT. Amino acid sequence: CASTTLGQGVGAFF.

A single count supports this clone. The chain employs TRBV6-5 and TRBJ2-7; D gene uncertain. Trimming stripped 0 bases from V and 5 bases from J, with 5 bases between. The CDR3 spans 12 residues. CDR1 is MNHEY and CDR2 is SVGAGI in the germline V gene. This CDR3 is CASSYSKDEQYF. The CDR3 DNA reads as TGTGCCAGCAGTTACTCGAAAGACGAGCAGTACTTC.

V is TRBV13 and J is TRBJ1-1; 7 bases map to TRBD1. This CDR3 spans 16 amino acids. Germline trimming cut 5 bases from V and 1 base from J; bases unmatched to any gene: 10. Germline lookup yields CDR1 PRHDT and CDR2 FYEKMQ (reference sequence). The CDR3 loop reads CASSIFGGQKNTEAFF. In DNA, the CDR3 is TGTGCCAGCAGCATCTTCGGGGGACAGAAGAACACTGAAGCTTTCTTT.

The J gene is TRBJ1-1, the V gene TRBV27; no definite D call. Trimming removed 5 bases at V and 8 bases at J, with 15 bases between. Per the germline V gene, CDR1 is MNHEY and CDR2 is SMNVEV (reference sequence). This CDR3 is 13 amino acids long. The CDR3 DNA reads as TGTGCCAGCAGTCCCTCAATACTTGGAGAAGCTTTCTTT. This codes for CASSPSILGEAFF.

The chain joins TRBV12-3 or TRBV12-4 to TRBJ1-1, with TRBD1 as a possible D gene (5 bases). Between the trimmed V and J ends, which lost 4 bases and 3 bases, there was a span of 9 bases. The CDR3 has 13 amino acids. Here the CDR3 reads CASSWGTYTEAFF. The CDR3 coding sequence is TGTGCCAGCAGTTGGGGGACTTACACTGAAGCTTTCTTT.

This chain uses TRBV28 with TRBJ1-5; 11 positions agree with TRBD1. The CDR3 loop spans 15 amino acids. After removal of 6 bases from V and 6 bases from J, the junction contained 7 bases not matched to a gene. Germline values: CDR1 MDHEN, CDR2 SYDVKM. The CDR3 region has the DNA TGTGCCAGCAGCCGGACAGGGGGCTCGGGTCAGCCCCAGCATTTT. As protein: CASSRTGGSGQPQHF.

The chain carries TRBV29-1 and TRBJ2-7, with 8 bases fitting TRBD1. Germline V gene data show CDR1 as SQVTM and CDR2 as ANQGSEA. This CDR3 is 15 amino acids long. With V trimmed by 3 bases and J by 1 base, 8 bases remained unmatched. The CDR3 DNA is TGCAGCGTTGAGGGATCGGACAGGGATTCCTACGAGCAGTACTTC. It codes for CSVEGSDRDSYEQYF.

The chain couples TRBV3-1 (or the pseudogene TRBV3-2) to TRBJ1-2; D uncertain. The V and J ends lost 0 bases and 4 bases respectively, with 9 bases between them. CDR1 is LGHDT, CDR2 YNNKEL, per germline (reference sequence). The CDR3 sequence is 14 residues long. DNA of the CDR3: TGTGCCAGCAGCCAAGACGACAAGGGCTATGGCTACACCTTC. It translates to CASSQDDKGYGYTF.